Listed here are 9 T cell receptor beta chains from one sample, sequenced in a study of T cells in women clearing cervical HPV infection. The repertoire was sequenced with immunoSEQ multiplex PCR; TCRdb's copy has only in-frame clones and lacks some. Its table records 46,000 or so clones. The sample consisted of blood buffy coat. The receptors derive from a woman aged 18-70 years with a cervical HPV16 infection that either progressed to CIN3+ or cleared (not recorded which).

A remark on this clone: Coverage ceases 3 residues before the CDR3 finishes, and the germline J gene fills in the end. The chain employs TRBV5-1 and TRBJ1-6; perhaps TRBD1 as D (5 bases). V was trimmed by 5 bases and J by 10 bases, leaving 13 bases between them. The V gene's germline CDR1 is SGHRS and CDR2 YFSETQ. CDR3 length: 13 residues. CDR3 sequence: CASSEAGPSPLHF. Incomplete CDR3 DNA: TGCGCCAGCAGTGAGGCAGGGCCCTCACCC.

Turning to this clone: The read comes to an end 3 residues before the CDR3 does, leaving the germline J gene to fill in the end. The chain carries TRBV7-9 and TRBJ1-5; 9 bases are a match to TRBD1. Germline V gene sequence: CDR1 SEHNR, CDR2 FQNEAQ (reference sequence). This CDR3 has 15 residues. V lost 4 bases and J lost 4; bases outside the gene matches: 5. CDR3 amino acids: CASSSFGTGNQPQHF. CDR3 DNA (partial): TGTGCCAGCAGCTCTTTTGGGACAGGGAATCAGCCC.

Of note for this clone: The CDR3 end is not reached by the read, which stops 3 residues before it; the germline J gene fills it in. V is TRBV11-3 and J is TRBJ2-7, with D perhaps TRBD1 (5 bases). Germline V gives CDR1 SGHNT, CDR2 YENEEA. The CDR3 length is 15 residues. V lost 2 bases to trimming and J lost 6 bases, with 17 bases between them. The CDR3: CASSLLMKGYSEQYF. CDR3 DNA, as far as it was read: TGTGCCAGCAGCTTATTAATGAAGGGGTACAGCGAG.

Points on this clone: The read ends 3 residues before the CDR3 terminus; that terminus is restored from the germline J gene. V usage is TRBV7-6 and J usage is TRBJ2-1, with D maybe TRBD2 (6 bases). CDR3 length equals 15 residues. Trimming stripped 3 bases from V and 9 bases from J, with 18 bases between. Germline CDR1 is SGHVS and CDR2 is FNYEAQ. CDR3 DNA (partial): TGTGCCAGCAGCTTCCGCGGGGCGGGCTTCGGTGAG. Translated: CASSFRGAGFGE. The CDR3 in full is CASSFRGAGFGEQFF.

For this clone: The CDR3 extends 3 residues past the end of the read, so its final part is completed from the germline J gene. This chain connects TRBV7-9 to TRBJ1-5; D is unclear. The CDR3 extends over 15 amino acids. Trimming removed 5 bases at V and 0 bases at J, with 11 bases between. Germline V gives CDR1 SEHNR, CDR2 FQNEAQ (reference sequence). The CDR3 loop is CASSQDMNSNQPQHF. CDR3 DNA, as far as it was read: TGTGCCAGCAGCCAAGACATGAATAGCAATCAGCCC.

A note on this clone: The read comes to an end 3 residues before the CDR3 does, leaving the germline J gene to fill in the end. The rearrangement uses TRBV6-1 and TRBJ1-2; the match to TRBD1 covers 9 bases. The CDR3 totals 16 residues. The V segment lost 0 bases and the J segment 4 bases; nucleotides outside the gene matches: 6. Germline V gene data show CDR1 as MNHNS and CDR2 as SASEGT. The CDR3 loop reads CASSEAEQGAVYGYTF. The CDR3 bases that were read are TGTGCCAGCAGTGAAGCGGAACAGGGGGCTGTCTATGGC.

Comment on this clone: Read data end 3 residues before the CDR3 end; the end is taken from the germline J gene. This chain uses TRBV19 with TRBJ1-2, with D uncertain. The CDR3 is 11 amino acids. Germline V lookup: CDR1 LNHDA, CDR2 SQIVND (reference sequence). Trimming took 10 bases from V and 4 from J, leaving 10 bases between them. CDR3 DNA (partial): TGTGCCACCCAGTATATCTATGGC. Amino acid sequence: CATQYIYG. The full-length CDR3 reads as CATQYIYGYTF.

With regard to this clone: Coverage ceases 3 residues before the CDR3 finishes, and the germline J gene fills in the end. The chain carries TRBV7-2 and TRBJ1-4, with a weak D call TRBD1 (6 bases). In germline, CDR1 is SGHTA, CDR2 FQGNSA. This CDR3 has 15 amino acids. CDR3 amino acids: CASSLGGGGYSPLFF. The CDR3 bases that were read are TGTGCCAGCAGCTTAGGCGGGGGCGGGTATTCACCA.

Points on this clone: The read ends 3 residues early relative to the CDR3; the germline J gene fills the gap. The chain recombines TRBV6-2 or TRBV6-3 with TRBJ2-7; 10 bases are shared with TRBD2. The length of the CDR3 is 16 residues. The germline CDR1 and CDR2 sequences are MNHEY and SVGEGT. V gave up 1 base and J gave up 5 bases; unmatched junction bases: 8. This CDR3 reads CASSYFSGRSRNEQYF. CDR3 bases read: TGTGCCAGCAGTTACTTTAGCGGGAGGAGTCGGAACGAG.